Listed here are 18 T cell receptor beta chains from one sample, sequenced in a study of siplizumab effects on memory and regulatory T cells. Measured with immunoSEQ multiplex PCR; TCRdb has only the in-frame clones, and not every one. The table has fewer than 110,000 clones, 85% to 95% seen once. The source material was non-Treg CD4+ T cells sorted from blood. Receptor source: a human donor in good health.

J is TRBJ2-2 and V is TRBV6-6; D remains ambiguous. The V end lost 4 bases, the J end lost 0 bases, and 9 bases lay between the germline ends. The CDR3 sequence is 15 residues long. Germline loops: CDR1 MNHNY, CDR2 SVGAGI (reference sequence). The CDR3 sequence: CASSFYPSNTGELFF. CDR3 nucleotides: TGTGCCAGCAGTTTCTATCCCTCGAACACCGGGGAGCTGTTTTTT.

The CDR3 DNA is TGTGCCAGCAGTGAAGCCGGGACACCCAGAAACTATGGCTACACCTTC. Translation gives CASSEAGTPRNYGYTF. V is TRBV25-1 and J is TRBJ1-2, with D possibly matching TRBD1 (6 bases). The V gene's germline CDR1 is MGHDK and CDR2 SYGVNS. V shed 2 bases and J shed 2 bases, with 15 bases lying between them. The CDR3 is 16 amino acids.

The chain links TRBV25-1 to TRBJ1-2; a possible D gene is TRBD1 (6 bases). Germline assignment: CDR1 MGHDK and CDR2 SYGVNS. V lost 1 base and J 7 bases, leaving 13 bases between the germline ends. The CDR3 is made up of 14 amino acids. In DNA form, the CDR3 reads TGTGCCAGCAGTGAATCTGCAGGGGTAGGTGGCTACACCTTC. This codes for CASSESAGVGGYTF.

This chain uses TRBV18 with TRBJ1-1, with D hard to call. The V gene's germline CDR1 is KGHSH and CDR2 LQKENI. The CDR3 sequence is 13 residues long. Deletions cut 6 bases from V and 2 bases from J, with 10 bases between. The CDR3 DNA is TGTGCCAGCTCCGATAGCCGAAACACTGAAGCTTTCTTT. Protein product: CASSDSRNTEAFF.

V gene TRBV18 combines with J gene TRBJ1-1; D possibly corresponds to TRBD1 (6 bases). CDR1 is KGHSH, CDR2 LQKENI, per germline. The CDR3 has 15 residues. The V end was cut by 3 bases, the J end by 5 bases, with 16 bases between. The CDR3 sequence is CASSPPRGRSTEAFF. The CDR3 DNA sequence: TGTGCCAGCTCACCCCCACGGGGGCGATCAACTGAAGCTTTCTTT.

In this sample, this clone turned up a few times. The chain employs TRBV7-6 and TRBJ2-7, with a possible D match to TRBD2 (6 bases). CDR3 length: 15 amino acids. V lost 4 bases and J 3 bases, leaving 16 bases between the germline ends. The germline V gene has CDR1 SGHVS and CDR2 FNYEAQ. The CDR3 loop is CASSSQARRVYEQYF. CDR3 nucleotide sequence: TGTGCCAGCAGCTCTCAGGCCAGGAGGGTCTACGAGCAGTACTTC.

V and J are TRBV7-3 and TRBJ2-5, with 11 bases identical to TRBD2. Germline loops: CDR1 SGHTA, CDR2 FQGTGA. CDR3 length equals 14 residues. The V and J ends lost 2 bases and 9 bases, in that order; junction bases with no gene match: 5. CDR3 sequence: CASSLGTSGSAQYF. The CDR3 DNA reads TGTGCCAGCAGCTTAGGGACTAGCGGATCAGCCCAGTACTTC.

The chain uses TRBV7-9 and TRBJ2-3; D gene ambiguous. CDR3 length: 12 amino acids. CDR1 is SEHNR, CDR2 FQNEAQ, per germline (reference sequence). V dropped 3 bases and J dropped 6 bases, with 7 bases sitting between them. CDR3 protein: CASSFSVDTQYF. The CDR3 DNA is TGTGCCAGCAGCTTTTCCGTTGATACGCAGTATTTT.

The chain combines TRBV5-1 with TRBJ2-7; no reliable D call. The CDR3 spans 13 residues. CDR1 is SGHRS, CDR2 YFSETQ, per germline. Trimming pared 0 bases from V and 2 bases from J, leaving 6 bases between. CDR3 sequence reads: CASSLVSPYEQYF. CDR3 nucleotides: TGCGCCAGCAGCTTGGTGTCGCCCTACGAGCAGTACTTC.

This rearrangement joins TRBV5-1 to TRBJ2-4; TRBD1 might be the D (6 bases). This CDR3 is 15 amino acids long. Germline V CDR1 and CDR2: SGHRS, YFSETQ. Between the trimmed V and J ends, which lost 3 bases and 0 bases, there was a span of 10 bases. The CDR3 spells CASSSMGQAKNIQYF. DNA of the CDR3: TGCGCCAGCAGCTCGATGGGACAAGCCAAAAACATTCAGTACTTC.

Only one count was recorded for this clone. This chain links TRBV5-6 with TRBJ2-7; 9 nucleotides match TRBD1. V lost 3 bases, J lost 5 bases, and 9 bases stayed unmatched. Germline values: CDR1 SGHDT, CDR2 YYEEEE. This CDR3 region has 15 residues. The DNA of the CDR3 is TGTGCCAGCAGCTGGTCCCGACAGGGGGTGGACGAGCAGTACTTC. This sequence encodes CASSWSRQGVDEQYF.

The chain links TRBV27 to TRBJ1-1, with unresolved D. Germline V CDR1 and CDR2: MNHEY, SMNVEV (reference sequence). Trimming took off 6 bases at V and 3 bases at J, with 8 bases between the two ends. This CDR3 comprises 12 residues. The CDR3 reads CASRGRHTEAFF. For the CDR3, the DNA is TGTGCCAGCAGAGGAAGACACACTGAAGCTTTCTTT.

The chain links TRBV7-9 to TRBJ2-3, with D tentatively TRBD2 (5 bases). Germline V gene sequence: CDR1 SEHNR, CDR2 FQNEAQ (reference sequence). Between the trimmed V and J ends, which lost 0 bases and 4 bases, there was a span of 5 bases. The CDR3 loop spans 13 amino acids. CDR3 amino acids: CASSLAGADTQYF. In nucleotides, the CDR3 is TGTGCCAGCAGCTTAGCGGGAGCAGATACGCAGTATTTT.

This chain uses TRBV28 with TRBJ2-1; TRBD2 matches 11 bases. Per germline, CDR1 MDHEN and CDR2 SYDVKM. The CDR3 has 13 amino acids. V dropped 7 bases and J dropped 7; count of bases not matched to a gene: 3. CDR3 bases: TGTGCCAGCAAACTAGCGGGAGAAAATGAGCAGTTCTTC. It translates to CASKLAGENEQFF.

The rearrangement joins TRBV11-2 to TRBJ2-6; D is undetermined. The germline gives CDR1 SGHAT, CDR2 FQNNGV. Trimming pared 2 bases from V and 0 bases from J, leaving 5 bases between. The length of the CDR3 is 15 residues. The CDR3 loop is CASSLRSSGANVLTF. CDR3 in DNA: TGTGCCAGCAGCTTACGGAGCTCTGGGGCCAACGTCCTGACTTTC. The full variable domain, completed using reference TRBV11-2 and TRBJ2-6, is EAGVAQSPRYKIIEKRQSVAFWCNPISGHATLYWYQQILGQGPKLLIQFQNNGVVDDSQLPKDRFSAERLKGVDSTLKIQPAKLEDSAVYLCASSLRSSGANVLTFGAGSRLTVL.

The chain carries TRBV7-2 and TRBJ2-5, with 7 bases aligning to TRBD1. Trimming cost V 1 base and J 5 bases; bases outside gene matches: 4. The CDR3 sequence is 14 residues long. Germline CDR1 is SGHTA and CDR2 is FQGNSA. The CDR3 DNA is TGTGCCAGCAGCTTAGACAGGGGTCGGGAGACCCAGTACTTC. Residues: CASSLDRGRETQYF.

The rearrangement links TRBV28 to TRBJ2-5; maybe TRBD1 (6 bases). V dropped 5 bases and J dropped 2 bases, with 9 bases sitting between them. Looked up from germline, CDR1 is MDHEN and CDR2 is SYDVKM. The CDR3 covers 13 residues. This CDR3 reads CASSPGQQETQYF. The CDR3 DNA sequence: TGTGCCAGCAGTCCGGGACAACAAGAGACCCAGTACTTC.

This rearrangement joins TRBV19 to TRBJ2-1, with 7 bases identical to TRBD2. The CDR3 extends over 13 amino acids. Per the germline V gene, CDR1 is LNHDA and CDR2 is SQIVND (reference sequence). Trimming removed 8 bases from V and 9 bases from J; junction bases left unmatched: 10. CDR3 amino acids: CASGGRERFEQFF. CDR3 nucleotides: TGTGCCAGTGGAGGGAGGGAGCGTTTTGAGCAGTTCTTC.